Presented here are 21 T cell receptor beta chains from one specimen sequenced in a study of T cell responses to AZD1222 COVID-19 vaccine. Data came from immunoSEQ multiplex PCR; TCRdb stores just in-frame clones and leaves some out. The table has about 100,000 clones, 70% to 90% seen once; the top ten hold 4% to 4.5%. The sequencing used peripheral blood, collected on day 0 of MenACWY control vaccination. The receptors derive from an adult in good health.

V is TRBV30 and J is TRBJ1-2, with D unclear. The V gene lost 1 base and the J gene lost 8 bases, with 14 bases spanning the gap. This CDR3 has 13 amino acids. Germline values: CDR1 GTSNPN, CDR2 SVGIG (reference sequence). The CDR3 sequence: CAWSGIRGGGYTF. The DNA of the CDR3 is TGTGCCTGGAGTGGAATACGGGGAGGGGGCTACACCTTC.

This chain links TRBV2 with TRBJ2-3; D ambiguous. Germline-derived CDR1 and CDR2 are SNHLY and FYNNEI. V lost 7 bases, J lost 4 bases, and 15 bases lay in between. This CDR3 has 14 amino acids. The CDR3 coding sequence is TGTGCCAGCACCCCCCGGGTCGGCGCAGATACGCAGTATTTT. Translation gives CASTPRVGADTQYF.

The chain carries TRBV3-1 (or the pseudogene TRBV3-2) and TRBJ2-1; no clear D. The length of the CDR3 is 15 residues. Germline loops: CDR1 LGHDT, CDR2 YNNKEL (reference sequence). V lost 8 bases and J lost 3, with 17 bases in between. The CDR3 here is CASGPRFADYNEQFF. Written as DNA, the CDR3 is TGTGCCAGCGGTCCACGCTTTGCGGACTACAATGAGCAGTTCTTC.

This chain connects TRBV6-2 or TRBV6-3 to TRBJ1-1; D not certain. CDR3 length: 14 amino acids. CDR1 is MNHEY, CDR2 SVGEGT, per germline. Trimming pared 1 base from V and 2 bases from J, leaving 8 bases between. In nucleotides, the CDR3 is TGTGCCAGCAGTTACTTCATACCAAACACTGAAGCTTTCTTT. It translates to CASSYFIPNTEAFF.

This chain links TRBV7-2 with TRBJ2-1, with 13 bases that match TRBD2. This CDR3 spans 15 amino acids. V was clipped by 4 bases and J by 6 bases; unmatched bases: 3. The germline V gene has CDR1 SGHTA and CDR2 FQGNSA. The CDR3 coding sequence is TGTGCCAGCAGCTGGGGGACTAGCGGGACCAATGAGCAGTTCTTC. Protein sequence: CASSWGTSGTNEQFF. Full variable domain (outside the CDR3, taken from reference TRBV7-2 and TRBJ2-1): GAGVSQSPSNKVTEKGKDVELRCDPISGHTALYWYRQSLGQGLEFLIYFQGNSAPDKSGLPSDRFSAERTGGSVSTLTIQRTQQEDSAVYLCASSWGTSGTNEQFFGPGTRLTVL.

A single count supports this clone. The identical CDR3 is also encoded by other nucleotide sequences in the sample. The rearrangement joins TRBV5-6 to TRBJ1-5, with 7 bases identical to TRBD1. CDR3 length: 14 amino acids. The V segment lost 4 bases and the J segment 2 bases; nucleotides outside the gene matches: 3. Germline V gene sequence: CDR1 SGHDT, CDR2 YYEEEE. The CDR3 region has the DNA TGTGCCAGCAGCAGAACAGGGGGCAATCAGCCCCAGCATTTT. Protein sequence: CASSRTGGNQPQHF.

This rearrangement joins TRBV5-1 to TRBJ2-7, with D tentatively TRBD2 (5 bases). The CDR3 is 10 residues long. V was shortened by 5 bases and J by 5 bases, with 5 bases between the two germline ends. Germline loops: CDR1 SGHRS, CDR2 YFSETQ. The CDR3 DNA reads as TGCGCCAGCAGGGAGGACGAGCAGTACTTC. Protein product: CASREDEQYF.

The V call is TRBV2, the J call TRBJ2-1, with TRBD2 as a possible D gene (6 bases). The CDR3 is 17 amino acids. The V and J ends lost 5 bases and 5 bases respectively, with 22 bases between them. The germline CDR1 and CDR2 sequences are SNHLY and FYNNEI. The CDR3 region has the DNA TGTGCCAGCAGTCCCAGAAATGGGGCCGCGGGGAACAATGAGCAGTTCTTC. Its translation: CASSPRNGAAGNNEQFF. Combining the CDR3 with reference TRBV2 and TRBJ2-1 gives the whole variable domain EPEVTQTPSHQVTQMGQEVILRCVPISNHLYFYWYRQILGQKVEFLVSFYNNEISEKSEIFDDQFSVERPDGSNFTLKIRSTKLEDSAMYFCASSPRNGAAGNNEQFFGPGTRLTVL.

The chain combines TRBV10-3 with TRBJ1-2; TRBD1 aligns across 10 bases. Germline lookup yields CDR1 ENHRY and CDR2 SYGVKD. J was trimmed by 4 bases and V by 3 bases; bases with no gene match: 11. The length of the CDR3 is 17 residues. The CDR3 sequence: CAISDTGTGAFIYGYTF. The CDR3 nucleotides are TGTGCCATCAGTGACACCGGGACAGGGGCATTCATCTATGGCTACACCTTC.

This sequence joins TRBV7-2 and TRBJ1-5; a possible D gene is TRBD1 (5 bases). V lost 5 bases and J lost 0, with 14 bases in between. This CDR3 contains 16 residues. Germline V gives CDR1 SGHTA, CDR2 FQGNSA. The CDR3 is CASSRTGQGSNQPQHF. The CDR3 DNA reads as TGTGCCAGCAGCCGCACGGGGCAGGGTAGCAATCAGCCCCAGCATTTT.

This chain links TRBV19 with TRBJ2-7; the match to TRBD2 covers 7 bases. The CDR3 is 15 amino acids. V was clipped by 7 bases and J by 7 bases; unmatched bases: 16. Germline V gene data show CDR1 as LNHDA and CDR2 as SQIVND (reference sequence). For the CDR3, the DNA is TGTGCCAGTACTGGGGCGGCTAGCGGTCGACGGGAGCAGTACTTC. This translates into CASTGAASGRREQYF.

The gene calls are TRBV19 and TRBJ1-4, with 10 bases that match TRBD1. The germline CDR1 and CDR2 sequences are LNHDA and SQIVND (reference sequence). V lost 6 bases and J lost 10; bases outside the gene matches: 8. This CDR3 has 14 residues. CDR3 DNA: TGTGCCAGTAGCGCCGGGACAGGGGTTACAAAACTGTTTTTT. Amino acids: CASSAGTGVTKLFF.

CDR3 loop: CASSLVGSGREQYF. In DNA form, the CDR3 reads TGTGCCAGCAGCTTGGTAGGCTCGGGACGAGAGCAGTACTTC. This sequence joins TRBV5-6 and TRBJ2-7; D may be TRBD1 or TRBD2 (5 bases each). Germline V gene lookup returns CDR1 SGHDT and CDR2 YYEEEE. The V gene lost 0 bases and the J gene lost 7 bases, with 14 bases spanning the gap. This CDR3 has 14 residues.

The chain employs TRBV7-9 and TRBJ1-2; 8 positions agree with TRBD1. CDR1 and CDR2 (germline): SEHNR, FQNEAQ (reference sequence). The CDR3 sequence is 16 residues long. The J segment lost 1 base and the V segment lost 3 bases, leaving 7 bases of the junction unmatched. The CDR3 bases are TGTGCCAGCAGCTTGCCCGGGACAGGAGTTAACTATGGCTACACCTTC. It yields the protein CASSLPGTGVNYGYTF.

The chain couples TRBV30 to TRBJ2-3; tentatively, D is TRBD1 (7 bases). V dropped 4 bases and J dropped 2 bases, with 10 bases sitting between them. The CDR3 spans 13 residues. The germline gives CDR1 GTSNPN, CDR2 SVGIG (reference sequence). CDR3 nucleotides: TGTGCCTGGACAGGGGGGAACACAGATACGCAGTATTTT. It codes for CAWTGGNTDTQYF.

In this sample, this clone turned up a few times. V and J are TRBV19 and TRBJ1-6; D is ambiguous. The length of the CDR3 is 16 residues. Germline CDR1 is LNHDA and CDR2 is SQIVND (reference sequence). Trimming took off 7 bases at V and 3 bases at J, with 16 bases between the two ends. CDR3 in DNA: TGTGCCAGTAAAAAGAACTGGGCCTTCTATAATTCACCCCTCCACTTT. This sequence encodes CASKKNWAFYNSPLHF.

V is TRBV24-1 and J is TRBJ2-1; TRBD2 agrees at 8 bases. V shed 4 bases, J shed 4 bases, and the junction held 11 bases outside the gene matches. The CDR3 runs to 17 residues. Germline assignment: CDR1 KGHDR and CDR2 SFDVKD. The CDR3 DNA reads as TGTGCCACCAGTGACATGAAACCGGGACTAGGGTACAATGAGCAGTTCTTC. It codes for CATSDMKPGLGYNEQFF.

The chain recombines TRBV5-6 with TRBJ1-2, with D perhaps matching TRBD1 (5 bases). V lost 2 bases and J 7 bases, leaving 12 bases between the germline ends. The CDR3 covers 13 residues. In germline, CDR1 is SGHDT, CDR2 YYEEEE. CDR3 residues: CASSLGREGGYTF. DNA for the CDR3: TGTGCCAGCAGCTTAGGCAGGGAGGGTGGCTACACCTTC.

This rearrangement joins TRBV5-1 to TRBJ1-1; D is unresolved. Looked up from germline, CDR1 is SGHRS and CDR2 is YFSETQ. V shed 9 bases and J shed 3 bases, with 15 bases lying between them. CDR3 length equals 13 residues. In nucleotides, the CDR3 is TGCGCCACTACGGACCCACCCTACACTGAAGCTTTCTTT. It translates to CATTDPPYTEAFF.

The V and J genes are TRBV6-5 and TRBJ1-3, with a weak D call TRBD1 (5 bases). The CDR3 spans 15 residues. Trimming cost V 8 bases and J 0 bases, with 14 bases left between them. Germline V gene data show CDR1 as MNHEY and CDR2 as SVGAGI. CDR3 loop: CASGRRADSGNTIYF. DNA for the CDR3: TGTGCCAGCGGACGCAGGGCCGACTCTGGAAACACCATATATTTT.

This chain uses TRBV16 with TRBJ2-1; D remains ambiguous. The length of the CDR3 is 12 residues. V gave up 0 bases and J gave up 5 bases, with 2 bases separating them. The V gene's germline CDR1 is KGHSY and CDR2 FQNENV. In DNA form, the CDR3 reads TGTGCCAGCAGCCAATCTGACAATGAGCAGTTCTTC. Amino acids: CASSQSDNEQFF.